Presented here are 27 T cell receptor beta chains from one specimen sequenced in a study of Graves' ophthalmopathy and Graves' hyperthyroidism. The authors amplified TCR beta CDR3 regions, and they did so from RNA transcripts for repertoire sequencing. The library came from an HTBI-primed first-round RT-PCR and a second-round multiplex PCR. TCRdb re-derived calls from the multiplex PCR reads in MiXCR, one entry per CDR3 protein. Of more than 150,000 distinct CDR3 sequences in the sample, 30% to 45% were seen once. The sample was peripheral blood. All receptors derive from a woman aged 40 to 50 with Graves' ophthalmopathy.

The rearrangement links TRBV6-1 to TRBJ1-5, with D possibly matching TRBD1 (6 bases). Trimming removed 8 bases from V and 3 bases from J, with 17 bases in between. CDR1 is MNHNS, CDR2 SASEGT, per germline. The CDR3 spans 15 residues. The CDR3 loop is CASASRGAFNQPQHF. The CDR3 nucleotides read TGTGCCAGCGCCAGTCGGGGGGCCTTCAATCAGCCCCAGCATTTT.

This clonotype was recorded at least ten times. This sequence joins TRBV5-1 and TRBJ2-5; D is possibly TRBD2 (5 bases). Germline V CDR1 and CDR2: SGHRS, YFSETQ. This CDR3 contains 14 residues. Trimming shortened V by 1 base and J by 5 bases, and 12 bases separated the two germline ends. CDR3 in amino acids: CASSLSGPGETQYF. CDR3 nucleotides: TGCGCCAGCAGCTTGTCGGGTCCGGGGGAGACCCAGTACTTC.

The CDR3 nucleotides read TGTGCCAGCAGCTACACGGCCGGGACAGAGGACTCCCGGGGCCAGCAGTACTTC. Protein sequence: CASSYTAGTEDSRGQQYF. The chain carries TRBV6-2 or TRBV6-3 and TRBJ2-7; TRBD1 matches 7 bases. V shed 6 bases and J 8 bases; nucleotides not matched to a gene: 25. This CDR3 contains 18 residues. The germline V gene has CDR1 MNHEY and CDR2 SVGEGT.

This clonotype was recorded many times. The chain uses TRBV12-3 or TRBV12-4 and TRBJ1-1; TRBD1 aligns across 7 bases. The CDR3 contains 14 residues. The V gene end was trimmed by 5 bases and the J gene end by 0 bases; junction bases not matched to a gene: 3. CDR3 DNA: TGTGCCAGCAGTGGCGGGACAGTGAACACTGAAGCTTTCTTT. This sequence encodes CASSGGTVNTEAFF.

This clonotype appeared many times. The J gene is TRBJ2-2, the V gene TRBV27; TRBD1 matches 7 bases. Looked up from germline, CDR1 is MNHEY and CDR2 is SMNVEV (reference sequence). V was clipped by 6 bases and J by 3 bases; unmatched bases: 7. The CDR3 is 15 residues long. CDR3 DNA sequence: TGTGCCAGCAGGATAGGACAGGCTGACACCGGGGAGCTGTTTTTT. Its protein product is CASRIGQADTGELFF.

This clonotype was picked up many times. The chain joins TRBV7-2 to TRBJ1-3; unclear D gene. The CDR3 consists of 13 residues. In germline, CDR1 is SGHTA, CDR2 FQGNSA. V shed 2 bases and J shed 0 bases, with 2 bases lying between them. The CDR3, as DNA: TGTGCCAGCAGCTTACACTCTGGAAACACCATATATTTT. This translates into CASSLHSGNTIYF.

V and J are TRBV6-5 and TRBJ2-5, with 10 bases matching TRBD2. V was clipped by 0 bases and J by 9 bases; unmatched bases: 4. This CDR3 comprises 14 residues. Germline CDR1 MNHEY, CDR2 SVGAGI. CDR3 sequence (DNA): TGTGCCAGCAGTTACTCAGTGAGCGGGAGGGCCCAGTACTTC. It translates to CASSYSVSGRAQYF.

This clonotype was recorded a few times. The V gene is TRBV27, the J gene TRBJ1-1; no reliable D call. Trimming cost V 3 bases and J 5 bases, with 10 bases left between them. This CDR3 comprises 13 residues. Germline CDR1 is MNHEY and CDR2 is SMNVEV (reference sequence). Here the CDR3 reads CASSFSGWTEAFF. CDR3 DNA sequence: TGTGCCAGCAGTTTCTCAGGCTGGACTGAAGCTTTCTTT.

The chain combines TRBV25-1 with TRBJ2-7; D perhaps matches TRBD2 (7 bases). Germline assignment: CDR1 MGHDK and CDR2 SYGVNS. The V end was cut by 2 bases, the J end by 2 bases, with 16 bases between. CDR3 length equals 16 residues. CDR3 in amino acids: CASSEGGARPPYEQYF. CDR3 DNA: TGTGCCAGCAGTGAAGGGGGGGCTCGACCCCCCTACGAGCAGTACTTC.

This clonotype was recorded many times. This sequence joins TRBV20-1 and TRBJ2-7, with D possibly being TRBD2 (5 bases). Deletions cut 8 bases from V and 4 bases from J, with 15 bases between. This CDR3 spans 12 amino acids. Per germline, CDR1 DFQATT and CDR2 SNEGSKA (reference sequence). Written as DNA, the CDR3 is TGCAGTAGCGGTGCCTCGGGGTACGAGCAGTACTTC. Its translation: CSSGASGYEQYF.

This clonotype was counted ten times or more. V and J are TRBV5-1 and TRBJ2-5; 8 bases align to TRBD1. With V trimmed by 3 bases and J by 1 base, 2 bases remained unmatched. CDR3 length: 14 residues. Germline values: CDR1 SGHRS, CDR2 YFSETQ. CDR3 sequence reads: CASSWGTGQETQYF. The CDR3 coding sequence is TGCGCCAGCAGCTGGGGGACAGGCCAAGAGACCCAGTACTTC.

The rearrangement links TRBV2 to TRBJ2-2, with TRBD2 identical over 8 bases. The V gene's germline CDR1 is SNHLY and CDR2 FYNNEI. The CDR3 covers 13 residues. Trimming took 8 bases from V and 6 from J; bases not matched to a gene: 5. The DNA of the CDR3 is TGTGCCAGCCGAGCGGGAGAGTCCGGGGAGCTGTTTTTT. Translation gives CASRAGESGELFF.

This clonotype showed up many times. The chain links TRBV5-8 to TRBJ1-1, with no clear D. The CDR3 runs to 14 residues. Germline-derived CDR1 and CDR2 are SGHTS and YDEGEE. Trimming took off 0 bases at V and 1 base at J, with 7 bases between the two ends. The CDR3 is CASSLGWENTEAFF. CDR3 coding DNA: TGTGCCAGCAGCTTGGGTTGGGAGAACACTGAAGCTTTCTTT. Looking up the rest from reference TRBV5-8 and TRBJ1-1 gives the full variable domain: EAGVTQSPTHLIKTRGQQATLRCSPISGHTSVYWYQQALGLGLQFLLWYDEGEERNRGNFPPRFSGRQFPNYSSELNVNALELEDSALYLCASSLGWENTEAFFGQGTRLTVV.

This clonotype was observed many times. The V and J genes are TRBV29-1 and TRBJ1-3; D ambiguous. Trimming stripped 3 bases from V and 0 bases from J, with 9 bases between. CDR3 length equals 14 residues. Germline V gene data show CDR1 as SQVTM and CDR2 as ANQGSEA. The CDR3: CSVDSPDSGNTIYF. DNA of the CDR3: TGCAGCGTTGACTCGCCGGACTCTGGAAACACCATATATTTT.

This clonotype was seen ten or more times. V gene TRBV12-3 or TRBV12-4 combines with J gene TRBJ1-5; TRBD1 agrees at 9 bases. J lost 5 bases, V lost 6 bases, and 2 bases had no gene match. This CDR3 is 13 amino acids long. The CDR3 coding sequence is TGTGCCAGCAGCAGGACAGGGGATCAGCCCCAGCATTTT. The encoded protein is CASSRTGDQPQHF.

This clonotype was picked up many times. V and J are TRBV28 and TRBJ1-1; no firm D call. V was clipped by 1 base and J by 12 bases, with 15 bases between them. CDR1 MDHEN and CDR2 SYDVKM come from the germline V gene. The CDR3 runs to 13 residues. CDR3 nucleotides: TGTGCCAGCAGTTTATCCGTCCAGCGGAGATCTTTCTTT. It is translated as CASSLSVQRRSFF.

This clonotype was counted ten times or more. V gene TRBV24-1 combines with J gene TRBJ1-1, with 7 positions matching TRBD1. The V gene end was trimmed by 3 bases and the J gene end by 1 base; junction bases not matched to a gene: 4. CDR3 length: 15 residues. Germline V gene data show CDR1 as KGHDR and CDR2 as SFDVKD. The CDR3 loop is CATSDHRGRNTEAFF. In DNA, the CDR3 is TGTGCCACCAGTGATCACAGGGGTCGGAACACTGAAGCTTTCTTT.

The J gene is TRBJ2-7, the V gene TRBV27; tentatively, D is TRBD2 (5 bases). The germline V gene encodes CDR1 MNHEY and CDR2 SMNVEV (reference sequence). This CDR3 spans 12 amino acids. The V and J ends lost 10 bases and 0 bases respectively, with 10 bases between them. Here the CDR3 DNA reads TGTGCCACCTTTAGCGCCTCCTACGAGCAGTACTTC. It encodes CATFSASYEQYF.

Many counts were recorded for this clonotype. The V call is TRBV29-1, the J call TRBJ1-2, with no clear D. Trimming removed 6 bases at V and 4 bases at J, with 9 bases between. Per the germline V gene, CDR1 is SQVTM and CDR2 is ANQGSEA. The CDR3 loop spans 11 amino acids. CDR3 nucleotide sequence: TGCAGCGTCCGTGTCGCCTATGGCTACACCTTC. Protein product: CSVRVAYGYTF.

CDR3 nucleotide sequence: TGCGCCAGCAGCTTTTGGAGGGATTACGCTGAAGCTTTCTTT. As protein: CASSFWRDYAEAFF. The rearrangement joins TRBV5-1 to TRBJ1-1; D gene ambiguous. Germline V gives CDR1 SGHRS, CDR2 YFSETQ. Deletions cut 2 bases from V and 6 bases from J, with 14 bases between. The CDR3 extends over 14 amino acids.

This clonotype was picked up many times. A junction end diverges from the germline sequence, so it may reflect a read error. The CDR3 region is CASTQSGTGATGELFF. CDR3 DNA sequence: TGTGCCAGCACCCAATCCGGGACAGGGGCGACCGGGGAGCTGTTTTTT. The chain uses TRBV4-2 and TRBJ2-2, with TRBD1 matching 10 bases. CDR3 length equals 16 residues. Germline V gene lookup returns CDR1 LGHNA and CDR2 YNFKEQ.

This clonotype showed up many times. This sequence joins TRBV28 and TRBJ2-6, with D tentatively TRBD1 (5 bases). V lost 8 bases, J lost 2 bases, and 7 bases lay in between. This CDR3 contains 13 residues. The V gene's germline CDR1 is MDHEN and CDR2 SYDVKM. The CDR3 region is CASLRAGANVLTF. The CDR3 DNA is TGTGCCAGCCTCAGGGCTGGGGCCAACGTCCTGACTTTC.

This clonotype was recorded many times. CDR3 amino acids: CATSRVGGEETQYF. The CDR3 DNA reads TGTGCCACCAGCAGAGTGGGGGGAGAAGAGACCCAGTACTTC. The chain combines TRBV15 with TRBJ2-5; a possible D gene is TRBD2 (6 bases). The germline V gene encodes CDR1 LNHNV and CDR2 YYDKDF (reference sequence). There are 14 residues in the CDR3. Trimming took 1 base from V and 3 from J, leaving 9 bases between them. The variable domain in full, completed from reference TRBV15 and TRBJ2-5, reads DAMVIQNPRYQVTQFGKPVTLSCSQTLNHNVMYWYQQKSSQAPKLLFHYYDKDFNNEADTPDNFQSRRPNTSFCFLDIRSPGLGDTAMYLCATSRVGGEETQYFGPGTRLLVL.

This clonotype was counted ten times or more. This chain connects TRBV7-2 to TRBJ1-1; D remains ambiguous. Germline V gene data show CDR1 as SGHTA and CDR2 as FQGNSA. V shed 7 bases and J shed 10 bases, with 13 bases lying between them. This CDR3 has 11 residues. In DNA, the CDR3 is TGTGCCAGCACCGTAAACATTGTAGCTTTCTTT. This codes for CASTVNIVAFF.

This clonotype was found many times. The chain has TRBV25-1 and TRBJ1-6; 10 nucleotides line up with TRBD1. The germline CDR1 and CDR2 sequences are MGHDK and SYGVNS. V was clipped by 6 bases and J by 7 bases; unmatched bases: 6. The CDR3 covers 15 residues. The CDR3 DNA sequence: TGTGCCAGCAGACGGGAGGACAGGGGGAATTCACCCCTCCACTTT. As protein: CASRREDRGNSPLHF.

This clonotype was found once. The genes are TRBV6-1 and TRBJ1-3; the D gene is possibly TRBD1 (5 bases). This CDR3 comprises 15 residues. Trimming shortened V by 7 bases and J by 0 bases, and 13 bases separated the two germline ends. Germline CDR1 reads MNHNS; CDR2 reads SASEGT. The CDR3 nucleotides are TGTGCCAGCACTCACCCTAGGGGCTCTGGAAACACCATATATTTT. Its protein is CASTHPRGSGNTIYF.

This clonotype showed up many times. The CDR3 DNA reads as TGCAGCGTTCCGACAGGGACTAACTATGGCTACACCTTC. This encodes CSVPTGTNYGYTF. The chain recombines TRBV29-1 with TRBJ1-2; 7 bases line up with TRBD1. V was pared by 5 bases and J by 0 bases, with 3 bases of the junction left unmatched. The CDR3 consists of 13 residues. The V gene's germline CDR1 is SQVTM and CDR2 ANQGSEA.